A single sample gave rise to the 29 T cell receptor beta chains below, sequenced in a study of blood T cells in healthy people across ages. For the second PCR, which ran for about 6 to 12 cycles, a sample-barcoded 5' primer and a J-beta primer mix were used. MiXCR was run by TCRdb on the 5' RACE reads, yielding one entry per CDR3 protein. This sample has 700,000 to 800,000 distinct CDR3 sequences, with about 42% found just once. The sequenced material came from blood. These TCRs come from a woman aged 55-70 years in good health.

This clonotype was observed a handful of times. This sequence joins TRBV12-3 or TRBV12-4 and TRBJ1-2, with D possibly being TRBD1 (5 bases). The CDR3 is 12 residues long. Deletions cut 5 bases from V and 5 bases from J, with 9 bases between. In DNA, the CDR3 is TGTGCCAGCAGTCCCGGACAATATGGCTACACCTTC. It specifies CASSPGQYGYTF.

This chain joins TRBV4-3 and TRBJ2-1; 8 bases match TRBD1. CDR1 and CDR2 from the germline V gene are LGHNA and YSLEER. V lost 1 base, J lost 13 bases, and 9 bases stayed unmatched. CDR3 length: 14 residues. The CDR3 DNA follows: TGCGCCAGCAGCCAAGCTGACAGGGGAGAGACCCAGTTCTTC. Residues: CASSQADRGETQFF.

J is TRBJ2-3 and V is TRBV20-1; D is possibly TRBD1 (5 bases). Germline-derived CDR1 and CDR2 are DFQATT and SNEGSKA (reference sequence). The CDR3 covers 14 residues. The ends were cut back, 6 bases at V and 3 bases at J, with 16 bases in the middle. CDR3 amino acids: CSAERKGRTDTQYF. CDR3 nucleotides: TGCAGTGCCGAGAGAAAGGGGCGGACAGATACGCAGTATTTT.

The V and J genes are TRBV7-2 and TRBJ2-1, with 10 bases matching TRBD2. Germline V gene lookup returns CDR1 SGHTA and CDR2 FQGNSA. V lost 0 bases and J lost 4; bases outside the gene matches: 6. This CDR3 region has 17 residues. CDR3 sequence reads: CASSLALAGALYNEQFF. In DNA, the CDR3 is TGTGCCAGCAGCTTAGCCCTAGCGGGAGCCTTATACAATGAGCAGTTCTTC.

The table lists this clonotype with a few counts. Relative to the germline gene, one junction end is altered; a read error may explain this. The gene calls are TRBV20-1 and TRBJ2-3, with D unresolved. Germline values: CDR1 DFQATT, CDR2 SNEGSKA (reference sequence). This CDR3 is 14 amino acids long. DNA for the CDR3: TGCAGTGCTGGAGATCGTGGGGGCACAGATACGCAGTATTTT. It translates to CSAGDRGGTDTQYF.

The rearrangement joins TRBV10-3 to TRBJ1-1, with D hard to call. Per germline, CDR1 ENHRY and CDR2 SYGVKD. Trimming removed 2 bases from V and 11 bases from J, with 15 bases in between. The CDR3 consists of 13 residues. CDR3 sequence reads: CAISEVAGNGAFF. CDR3 DNA: TGTGCCATCAGTGAGGTCGCAGGCAACGGGGCTTTCTTT.

The DNA of the CDR3 is TGCAGTGCCACCGGGCACAATGAGCAGTTCTTC. Its translation is CSATGHNEQFF. The chain has TRBV20-1 and TRBJ2-1; D is unresolved. CDR1 and CDR2 (germline): DFQATT, SNEGSKA (reference sequence). V lost 6 bases, J lost 5 bases, and 8 bases lay in between. The CDR3 has 11 residues.

Note on this clonotype: Compared with germline, one end of the junction differs, possibly owing to a read error. V is TRBV14 and J is TRBJ2-3; D possibly corresponds to TRBD2 (6 bases). Germline CDR1 SGHDN, CDR2 FVKESK. The CDR3 is 12 amino acids. In DNA form, the CDR3 reads TGTGCCTGCAGCCCCTGGGGGGACACGCAGTATTTT. Residues: CACSPWGDTQYF. The full variable domain, with the rest looked up from reference TRBV14 and TRBJ2-3, is EAGVTQFPSHSVIEKGQTVTLRCDPISGHDNLYWYRRVMGKEIKFLLHFVKESKQDESGMPNNRFLAERTGGTYSTLKVQPAELEDSGVYFCACSPWGDTQYFGPGTRLTVL.

This clonotype was seen only a few times. V gene TRBV5-1 combines with J gene TRBJ1-2; weak D call: TRBD1 (5 bases). V lost 4 bases and J lost 0, with 13 bases in between. The CDR3 sequence is 15 residues long. The germline CDR1 and CDR2 sequences are SGHRS and YFSETQ. CDR3 residues: CASSEGHLANYGYTF. CDR3 in DNA: TGCGCCAGCAGCGAAGGACACCTAGCTAACTATGGCTACACCTTC.

The V call is TRBV6-2 or TRBV6-3, the J call TRBJ1-2; D is undetermined. CDR1 MNHEY and CDR2 SVGEGT come from the germline V gene. The length of the CDR3 is 17 residues. Trimming shortened V by 2 bases and J by 8 bases, and 24 bases separated the two germline ends. The CDR3 DNA is TGTGCCAGCAGTTACGACCCGGGGTCCTCATCCCTGTACGGCTACACCTTC. It yields the protein CASSYDPGSSSLYGYTF.

The table lists this clonotype with a count of one. A read error may produce the germline difference seen at one junction end. The chain joins TRBV6-2 or TRBV6-3 to TRBJ1-5; D may be TRBD1 (6 bases). Germline assignment: CDR1 MNHEY and CDR2 SVGEGT. The CDR3 is 16 amino acids. CDR3 nucleotide sequence: TGTGCCAGCACCGCCGGCGGGAAGGGGGTTGGTCAGCCCCAGCGTTTT. Its protein product is CASTAGGKGVGQPQRF.

Ten or more counts support this clonotype. J is TRBJ2-1 and V is TRBV7-3, with 8 positions matching TRBD2. Trimming at V came to 1 base and at J to 5 bases, leaving 4 bases not matched to a gene. Germline CDR1 reads SGHTA; CDR2 reads FQGTGA. The CDR3 covers 15 residues. CDR3 nucleotides: TGTGCCAGCAGCTTAAACAGCGGGAGAGACAATGAGCAGTTCTTC. Translation: CASSLNSGRDNEQFF. The variable domain in full, with the rest retrieved from reference TRBV7-3 and TRBJ2-1, is GAGVSQTPSNKVTEKGKYVELRCDPISGHTALYWYRQSLGQGPEFLIYFQGTGAADDSGLPNDRFFAVRPEGSVSTLKIQRTERGDSAVYLCASSLNSGRDNEQFFGPGTRLTVL.

V is TRBV5-1 and J is TRBJ2-1; 8 bases are shared with TRBD1. Per the germline V gene, CDR1 is SGHRS and CDR2 is YFSETQ. The CDR3 consists of 16 residues. The ends lost 0 bases at V and 9 bases at J; junction bases unmatched: 11. CDR3 sequence: CASSLAQGARGGEQFF. In nucleotides, the CDR3 is TGCGCCAGCAGCTTGGCCCAGGGGGCGCGAGGAGGTGAGCAGTTCTTC.

This clonotype was picked up a small number of times. This chain links TRBV20-1 with TRBJ2-5, with TRBD2 identical over 12 bases. This CDR3 is built from 15 residues. J lost 5 bases, V lost 1 base, and 5 bases had no gene match. Germline V CDR1 and CDR2: DFQATT, SNEGSKA (reference sequence). This CDR3 reads CSARGLAGAGETQYF. CDR3 nucleotides: TGCAGTGCTAGAGGACTAGCGGGAGCCGGGGAGACCCAGTACTTC.

This clonotype was seen more than once but under ten times. J is TRBJ2-1 and V is TRBV6-1; D remains ambiguous. V was clipped by 10 bases and J by 5 bases, with 6 bases between them. CDR1 is MNHNS, CDR2 SASEGT, per germline. The CDR3 loop spans 10 amino acids. For the CDR3, the DNA is TGTGCCAACGGCAACAATGAGCAGTTCTTC. Translation gives CANGNNEQFF.

The rearrangement uses TRBV10-3 and TRBJ1-1; D is ambiguous. Germline CDR1 reads ENHRY; CDR2 reads SYGVKD. The CDR3 is 15 amino acids. Trimming left V 6 bases short and J 1 base short, with 15 bases between. The CDR3 nucleotides read TGTGCCATCAGCTCATTAGGGTACCCGAACACTGAAGCTTTCTTT. It encodes CAISSLGYPNTEAFF.

The genes are TRBV5-1 and TRBJ2-5, with TRBD2 matching 11 bases. Trimming removed 4 bases from V and 5 bases from J; junction bases left unmatched: 10. Per germline, CDR1 SGHRS and CDR2 YFSETQ. CDR3 length: 16 amino acids. In nucleotides, the CDR3 is TGCGCCAGCAGCCGCGATCTAGCGGGGGGAAGGGAGACCCAGTACTTC. Its protein product is CASSRDLAGGRETQYF.

The chain joins TRBV6-2 or TRBV6-3 to TRBJ2-3; a possible D gene is TRBD1 (6 bases). This CDR3 comprises 18 residues. Germline V gives CDR1 MNHEY, CDR2 SVGEGT. The V gene lost 2 bases and the J gene lost 1 base, with 19 bases spanning the gap. As DNA, the CDR3 is TGTGCCAGCAGTTACCCGACAGGACCCTCAAGCGGCACAGATACGCAGTATTTT. Amino acid sequence: CASSYPTGPSSGTDTQYF.

The genes are TRBV18 and TRBJ1-2; D may be TRBD1 (5 bases). Trimming removed 2 bases from V and 8 bases from J, with 6 bases in between. This CDR3 region has 11 residues. Germline CDR1 reads KGHSH; CDR2 reads LQKENI. The DNA of the CDR3 is TGTGCCAGCTCACCAGGGGCAGGCTACACCTTC. Translated, it gives CASSPGAGYTF.

The chain employs TRBV6-2 or TRBV6-3 and TRBJ2-3, with unresolved D. Trimming removed 7 bases from V and 1 base from J, with 12 bases in between. Per germline, CDR1 MNHEY and CDR2 SVGEGT. This CDR3 contains 14 residues. The CDR3 sequence: CASKGPTRTDTQYF. The CDR3 DNA reads TGTGCCAGCAAGGGCCCTACACGCACAGATACGCAGTATTTT.

V usage is TRBV11-2 and J usage is TRBJ2-3; D is ambiguous. Germline V lookup: CDR1 SGHAT, CDR2 FQNNGV. CDR3 length: 15 residues. V lost 5 bases to trimming and J lost 2 bases, with 14 bases between them. This CDR3 reads CASSTPGPYTDTQYF. Written as DNA, the CDR3 is TGTGCCAGCAGCACCCCCGGACCTTACACAGATACGCAGTATTTT.

The V and J genes are TRBV7-9 and TRBJ2-7, with TRBD1 matching 7 bases. This CDR3 contains 15 residues. V lost 2 bases, J lost 3 bases, and 7 bases stayed unmatched. CDR1 SEHNR and CDR2 FQNEAQ come from the germline V gene (reference sequence). This CDR3 reads CASSLSETGFYEQYF. The DNA for the CDR3 is TGTGCCAGCAGCTTAAGCGAGACAGGGTTCTACGAGCAGTACTTC.

Points on this clonotype: A much more abundant neighbour one base away suggests this may be a read error. The V call is TRBV6-5, the J call TRBJ2-7; 8 bases match TRBD2. V was pared by 6 bases and J by 0 bases, with 7 bases of the junction left unmatched. Germline V CDR1 and CDR2: MNHEY, SVGAGI. This CDR3 is 15 amino acids long. The CDR3: CASSPQTSVSYEQYF. The CDR3 DNA reads TGTGCCAGCAGCCCCCAGACTAGCGTCTCCTACGAGCAGTACTTC.

J is TRBJ1-1 and V is TRBV27, with 8 bases lining up with TRBD1. There are 15 residues in the CDR3. From germline, CDR1 is MNHEY and CDR2 SMNVEV (reference sequence). Unmatched junction bases numbered 5, after V lost 5 bases and J lost 0 bases. The CDR3 region has the DNA TGTGCCAGCAGTATTCCGACAGGGGTGAACACTGAAGCTTTCTTT. Protein sequence: CASSIPTGVNTEAFF.

For the CDR3, the DNA is TGTGCCAGCAGCTTAGAGGCAGGTTTGTACGAGCAGTACTTC. It specifies CASSLEAGLYEQYF. This chain connects TRBV7-2 to TRBJ2-5, with D unresolved. The J call may be faulty, since TRBJ2-7 better matches the DNA end. Germline CDR1 SGHTA, CDR2 FQGNSA. This CDR3 spans 14 amino acids.

This chain connects TRBV2 to TRBJ2-5, with 10 bases lining up with TRBD2. The CDR3 is 14 residues long. After removal of 5 bases from V and 5 bases from J, the junction contained 5 bases not matched to a gene. Germline CDR1 reads SNHLY; CDR2 reads FYNNEI. CDR3 protein: CASSLLAGRETQYF. CDR3 DNA: TGTGCCAGCAGTCTACTAGCGGGGAGGGAGACCCAGTACTTC.

This sequence joins TRBV29-1 and TRBJ2-2; a possible D gene is TRBD1 (6 bases). This CDR3 is built from 11 residues. Germline CDR1 is SQVTM and CDR2 is ANQGSEA. Trimming left V 6 bases short and J 6 bases short, with 8 bases between. The CDR3 region has the DNA TGCAGCGTAAAGGGGGCCGGGGAGCTGTTTTTT. Protein sequence: CSVKGAGELFF.

This clonotype was found once. The chain couples TRBV6-2 or TRBV6-3 to TRBJ2-3; 10 nucleotides agree with TRBD1. The germline gives CDR1 MNHEY, CDR2 SVGEGT. The CDR3 covers 15 residues. The junction had 6 bases not matched to a gene; V was cut back by 5 bases and J by 4 bases. CDR3: CASSLGTGESDTQYF. The CDR3 bases are TGTGCCAGCAGTCTCGGGACAGGGGAGTCAGATACGCAGTATTTT.

The V and J genes are TRBV20-1 and TRBJ2-2, with 7 positions matching TRBD1. This CDR3 is built from 15 residues. Germline CDR1 DFQATT, CDR2 SNEGSKA (reference sequence). The junction had 2 bases not matched to a gene; V was cut back by 1 base and J by 0 bases. DNA for the CDR3: TGCAGTGCTAGAGGGCAGGGGGCGAACACCGGGGAGCTGTTTTTT. Its protein product is CSARGQGANTGELFF.